These 18 T cell receptor beta chains came from one sample sequenced in a study of identical twins. TCRdb ran MiXCR on the 5' RACE reads and lists one entry per CDR3 protein. The sample has roughly 720,000 distinct CDR3 sequences; 15% to 20% are singletons. Another study also made use of these data, one on T cells expressing NK-cell markers.

The sample consisted of PBMCs. Every receptor here comes from a woman under 30 in good health.

This clonotype was seen only a few times. V gene TRBV19 combines with J gene TRBJ1-4; D gene unclear. The CDR3 sequence is 14 residues long. V gave up 3 bases and J gave up 6 bases, with 11 bases separating them. Germline CDR1 LNHDA, CDR2 SQIVND (reference sequence). For the CDR3, the DNA is TGTGCCAGTAGTATGCAGGATCGTTATGAAAAACTGTTTTTT. Residues: CASSMQDRYEKLFF.

This clonotype is a singleton in its sample. V gene TRBV6-2 or TRBV6-3 combines with J gene TRBJ2-4; no firm D call. The CDR3 covers 13 residues. Between the trimmed V and J ends, which lost 7 bases and 5 bases, there was a span of 12 bases. From germline, CDR1 is MNHEY and CDR2 SVGEGT. CDR3 coding DNA: TGTGCCAGCAATTTGGCAGACCAAAACATTCAGTACTTC. This gives the protein CASNLADQNIQYF.

This clonotype turned up a few times. The chain has TRBV12-3 or TRBV12-4 and TRBJ2-5; D is perhaps TRBD1 (5 bases). V was pared by 3 bases and J by 8 bases, with 7 bases between. The CDR3 length is 11 residues. The CDR3 DNA reads as TGTGCCAGCAGTTTCGGACAAACCCAGTACTTC. Amino acids: CASSFGQTQYF.

The chain uses TRBV20-1 and TRBJ2-3; D gene uncertain. The CDR3 length is 14 residues. With 1 base removed from V and 1 base from J, the gap between germline ends came to 9 bases. CDR1 DFQATT and CDR2 SNEGSKA come from the germline V gene (reference sequence). The CDR3 sequence is CSARGSSGTDTQYF. The CDR3 nucleotides read TGCAGTGCTAGAGGTTCCAGCGGCACAGATACGCAGTATTTT.

This clonotype was observed at least ten times. The J gene is TRBJ2-5, the V gene TRBV20-1; D is possibly TRBD2 (6 bases). This CDR3 has 15 residues. The germline V gene has CDR1 DFQATT and CDR2 SNEGSKA (reference sequence). V lost 5 bases and J lost 2, with 18 bases in between. The DNA of the CDR3 is TGCAGTGCTTTTATAGCGGCTCACTCACAAGAGACCCAGTACTTC. This encodes CSAFIAAHSQETQYF.

This clonotype was counted between two and nine times. This chain connects TRBV6-1 to TRBJ1-2; 7 positions match TRBD1. Germline CDR1 MNHNS, CDR2 SASEGT. Trimming cost V 5 bases and J 7 bases; bases outside gene matches: 7. The CDR3 loop spans 13 amino acids. CDR3 protein: CASSTRQGGGYTF. The CDR3 bases are TGTGCCAGCAGTACAAGACAGGGAGGTGGCTACACCTTC.

J is TRBJ2-2 and V is TRBV27; the D call may be TRBD1 or TRBD2 (5 bases each). This CDR3 is built from 14 residues. CDR1 MNHEY and CDR2 SMNVEV come from the germline V gene (reference sequence). V lost 1 base and J lost 4, with 7 bases in between. This CDR3 reads CASSLWGITGELFF. The CDR3 DNA reads as TGTGCCAGCAGTTTATGGGGGATCACCGGGGAGCTGTTTTTT.

This clonotype was picked up a small number of times. This chain's CDR3 is CASSPTRRGGNQPQHF. In DNA, the CDR3 is TGTGCCAGCAGTCCGACCCGGAGGGGAGGCAATCAGCCCCAGCATTTT. The chain has TRBV27 and TRBJ1-5, with D possibly being TRBD1 (5 bases). Trimming took off 5 bases at V and 2 bases at J, with 16 bases between the two ends. CDR3 length: 16 residues. CDR1 and CDR2 (germline): MNHEY, SMNVEV (reference sequence).

This clonotype was observed a handful of times. The CDR3 reads CASSLGWTGSRELFF. CDR3 in DNA: TGTGCCAGCAGCTTAGGTTGGACAGGCAGCCGGGAGCTGTTTTTT. The chain uses TRBV7-2 and TRBJ2-2; 7 bases are shared with TRBD1. Germline CDR1 SGHTA, CDR2 FQGNSA. This CDR3 contains 15 residues. V was pared by 1 base and J by 9 bases, with 8 bases of the junction left unmatched.

On this clonotype itself: At one end the junction does not follow the germline gene, possibly because of a read error. The gene calls are TRBV12-5 and TRBJ1-1, with D unresolved. CDR1 and CDR2 (germline): LGHNT, FRNRAP. The CDR3 sequence is 13 residues long. The CDR3 bases are TGTGCTAGAGGTTCACGGGCCTACGCTGAAGCTTTCTTT. Amino acids: CARGSRAYAEAFF.

The chain recombines TRBV5-6 with TRBJ2-5; D ambiguous. The length of the CDR3 is 14 residues. Germline V gene lookup returns CDR1 SGHDT and CDR2 YYEEEE. V gave up 0 bases and J gave up 0 bases, with 6 bases separating them. CDR3 region: CASSLVLYQETQYF. The CDR3 DNA sequence: TGTGCCAGCAGCTTGGTTCTGTACCAAGAGACCCAGTACTTC.

This clonotype was counted ten times or more. This chain uses TRBV12-3 or TRBV12-4 with TRBJ2-2, with 10 bases lining up with TRBD1. This CDR3 comprises 15 residues. J gave up 3 bases and V 4 bases, and 2 bases lay outside the gene matches. The CDR3 loop reads CASSSGQGYTGELFF. DNA for the CDR3: TGTGCCAGCAGTTCGGGACAGGGGTACACCGGGGAGCTGTTTTTT.

There are many counts of this clonotype. V gene TRBV12-3 or TRBV12-4 combines with J gene TRBJ2-3; 9 bases align to TRBD2. V was pared by 4 bases and J by 11 bases, with 4 bases of the junction left unmatched. The CDR3 has 12 residues. The CDR3 nucleotides are TGTGCCAGCAGTTCCCTAGCGGGGAAGCAGTATTTT. It encodes CASSSLAGKQYF.

The chain couples TRBV20-1 to TRBJ2-1; TRBD2 matches at 11 bases. Germline CDR1 reads DFQATT; CDR2 reads SNEGSKA (reference sequence). The CDR3 contains 15 residues. With 2 bases clipped from V and 4 bases from J, the junction kept 4 bases outside the gene matches. The CDR3 DNA reads TGCAGTGCTAGACCTAGCGGGAGGCTTTACAATGAGCAGTTCTTC. As protein: CSARPSGRLYNEQFF.

This clonotype was counted only a few times. This clone may be a read error of a much larger clone one base away. The chain couples TRBV5-5 to TRBJ2-1, with D perhaps matching TRBD2 (6 bases). The CDR3 loop spans 12 amino acids. Germline values: CDR1 SGHKS, CDR2 YYEKEE (reference sequence). The CDR3: CASNLGGREQFF. CDR3 sequence (DNA): TGTGCCAGCAACTTGGGGGGTCGGGAGCAGTTCTTC.

This clonotype came up a few times. The chain combines TRBV7-2 with TRBJ1-4, with 7 bases aligning to TRBD1. This CDR3 has 13 amino acids. V was clipped by 6 bases and J by 8 bases; unmatched bases: 6. From germline, CDR1 is SGHTA and CDR2 FQGNSA. CDR3 bases: TGTGCCAGCAGAACCCGACAGGGAGAAAAACTGTTTTTT. Translated, it gives CASRTRQGEKLFF.

The CDR3 DNA follows: TGTGCCAGCAGTTACGATCTAGCGGGTAATTACGAGCAGTACTTC. Amino acid sequence: CASSYDLAGNYEQYF. V is TRBV6-5 and J is TRBJ2-7; 8 bases are shared with TRBD2. Germline V lookup: CDR1 MNHEY, CDR2 SVGAGI. With V trimmed by 2 bases and J by 4 bases, 7 bases remained unmatched. CDR3 length equals 15 residues.

The chain uses TRBV5-1 and TRBJ1-2, with D unresolved. This CDR3 is 15 amino acids long. V lost 1 base, J lost 4 bases, and 14 bases lay in between. Germline loops: CDR1 SGHRS, CDR2 YFSETQ. CDR3 loop: CASSLKPEGSYGYTF. The CDR3 coding sequence is TGCGCCAGCAGCTTGAAGCCAGAGGGAAGCTATGGCTACACCTTC.